This T cell receptor beta chain was profiled in a study of blood T cell repertoires in COVID-19. Across the study: The cDNA or gDNA used as material had been derived from T cells, B-cell-depleted T cells, or PBMCs.

Original analysis: Reference gene primer amplification yielded estimated nucleated cell counts. Clones were read by immunoSEQ multiplex PCR, and TCRdb kept only the in-frame ones, dropping some. The V and J calls and clone size come from that table; D and trimming were worked out from the DNA. This sample carries roughly 200,000 clones, around 86% of them seen once, and the ten largest clones take around 6.6%. The J segment lost 7 bases and the V segment lost 6 bases, leaving 12 bases of the junction unmatched. The CDR3 runs to 17 residues. Germline CDR1 MGHRA, CDR2 YSYEKL. The TCR was taken from a man aged 40-49 years with acute or convalescent COVID-19. The J gene is TRBJ2-2, the V gene TRBV4-1; 12 nucleotides line up with TRBD2. The material sequenced was peripheral blood. CDR3 nucleotide sequence: TGCGCCAGCAGTGTCGCCCGACTAGCGGGGGTTCACGGGGAGCTGTTTTTT. It encodes CASSVARLAGVHGELFF.